The sequence of this TCR beta chain was determined in a study of regulatory T cells in long-lasting Graves disease. Assembly of TCR beta libraries relied on iRepertoire HTBI primers together with Arm-PCR of CDR3 regions. TCRdb re-analysed the multiplex PCR reads in MiXCR, keeping a single row per CDR3 protein. Of about 530,000 distinct CDR3 sequences listed, 15% to 20% are singletons. Time point meaning: newly diagnosed GD, antithyroid drugs for less than 3 months. There was RNA extracted from PBMCs, and the TCR library was made from it. This CDR3 comprises 15 residues. The germline gives CDR1 SEHNR, CDR2 FQNEAQ (reference sequence). The V end lost 3 bases, the J end lost 6 bases, and 14 bases lay between the germline ends. These data also featured in a second study, about T cells in Graves' hyperthyroidism and ophthalmopathy.

V usage is TRBV7-9 and J usage is TRBJ2-2; D not resolved. This sample comprised peripheral blood mononuclear cells (PBMCs), obtained at new diagnosis, from a patient treated with antithyroid drugs. This clonotype originated in a woman aged 35 to 59 with Graves disease. The CDR3 nucleotides read TGTGCCAGCAGCTTCGGCAGGAAGACCCCCGGGGAGCTGTTTTTT. Amino acids: CASSFGRKTPGELFF.